The 30 T cell receptor beta chains below all came from one sample that was sequenced in a study of beta chain features in type 1 diabetes. The investigators reverse transcribed all of the isolated RNA, so they sequenced expressed TCRB transcripts. Profiled with immunoSEQ multiplex PCR; TCRdb holds only in-frame clones, not every one. The sample holds 400,000 to 550,000 clones, over 10% seen once. The specimen was naive CD4+ T cells from blood. The receptors were sampled from a woman between 18 and 29 years old in good health.

The V and J genes are TRBV7-9 and TRBJ2-2; 8 bases agree with TRBD1. V was pared by 5 bases and J by 5 bases, with 4 bases of the junction left unmatched. The CDR3 runs 14 residues. Germline CDR1 and CDR2: SEHNR and FQNEAQ (reference sequence). CDR3 in amino acids: CASSPRGLTGELFF. As DNA, the CDR3 is TGTGCCAGCAGCCCCAGGGGGCTTACCGGGGAGCTGTTTTTT.

This clone was observed a few times. The chain joins TRBV28 to TRBJ2-1; D perhaps matches TRBD2 (5 bases). Per the germline V gene, CDR1 is MDHEN and CDR2 is SYDVKM. The CDR3 sequence is 15 residues long. Trimming pared 2 bases from V and 0 bases from J, leaving 8 bases between. The CDR3 DNA reads as TGTGCCAGCAGTTTACTAGGGAGCTCCTACAATGAGCAGTTCTTC. This translates into CASSLLGSSYNEQFF.

This clone was detected a few times. This chain uses TRBV5-1 with TRBJ2-1; 7 positions match TRBD1. Germline CDR1 is SGHRS and CDR2 is YFSETQ. V dropped 5 bases and J dropped 2; count of bases not matched to a gene: 4. This CDR3 contains 14 residues. The CDR3 DNA reads as TGCGCCAGCAGGCATGGACAGGCCTACAATGAGCAGTTCTTC. This codes for CASRHGQAYNEQFF. Drawing the rest from reference TRBV5-1 and TRBJ2-1, the complete variable domain is KAGVTQTPRYLIKTRGQQVTLSCSPISGHRSVSWYQQTPGQGLQFLFEYFSETQRNKGNFPGRFSGRQFSNSRSEMNVSTLELGDSALYLCASRHGQAYNEQFFGPGTRLTVL.

This clone was observed a handful of times. The genes are TRBV5-1 and TRBJ2-1; 7 bases match TRBD1. Germline V lookup: CDR1 SGHRS, CDR2 YFSETQ. There are 17 residues in the CDR3. V shed 3 bases and J 8 bases; nucleotides not matched to a gene: 17. Here the CDR3 DNA reads TGCGCCAGCAGCTACAGACCCGGGGCAGGGGGATCCGATGAGCAGTTCTTC. It codes for CASSYRPGAGGSDEQFF.

This clone has more than one count but fewer than ten. This chain joins TRBV7-2 and TRBJ1-5; a possible D gene is TRBD1 (5 bases). V was pared by 5 bases and J by 1 base, with 9 bases between. In germline, CDR1 is SGHTA, CDR2 FQGNSA. The CDR3 has 14 residues. The CDR3 region has the DNA TGTGCCAGCAGCCTTCGGGGCAGCAATCAGCCCCAGCATTTT. It yields the protein CASSLRGSNQPQHF.

This chain links TRBV30 with TRBJ2-7; D not resolved. Germline V CDR1 and CDR2: GTSNPN, SVGIG (reference sequence). The CDR3 covers 13 residues. The ends were cut back, 2 bases at V and 0 bases at J, with 8 bases in the middle. CDR3 sequence: CAWSFSSSYEQYF. The CDR3 nucleotides are TGTGCCTGGAGTTTTTCGAGCTCCTACGAGCAGTACTTC.

The chain carries TRBV9 and TRBJ1-2; D is undetermined. Trimming removed 3 bases at V and 8 bases at J, with 11 bases between. CDR3 size: 12 residues. The germline V gene encodes CDR1 SGDLS and CDR2 YYNGEE. CDR3: CASSARGYGYTF. DNA for the CDR3: TGTGCCAGCAGCGCAAGAGGTTACGGCTACACCTTC.

Notes on this clone: Other DNA sequences in the same sample also yield this CDR3. The rearrangement uses TRBV6-6 and TRBJ1-1; the D is unclear. The V gene lost 0 bases and the J gene lost 5 bases, with 4 bases spanning the gap. The length of the CDR3 is 12 residues. CDR1 and CDR2 (germline): MNHNY, SVGAGI (reference sequence). The CDR3 loop is CASSYSVTEAFF. CDR3 sequence (DNA): TGTGCCAGCAGTTACTCGGTAACTGAAGCTTTCTTT.

The chain is built from TRBV28 and TRBJ2-1, with D possibly matching TRBD2 (6 bases). There are 15 residues in the CDR3. With 1 base removed from V and 3 bases from J, the gap between germline ends came to 10 bases. The germline gives CDR1 MDHEN, CDR2 SYDVKM. The CDR3 DNA reads TGTGCCAGCAGTTTATTCCAGGGACTCTACAATGAGCAGTTCTTC. Translated, it gives CASSLFQGLYNEQFF.

This clone has only a few counts. This CDR3 is also generated by other DNA sequences in the sample. The chain has TRBV2 and TRBJ2-3; 7 bases match TRBD1. CDR1 is SNHLY and CDR2 is FYNNEI in the germline V gene. Trimming cost V 5 bases and J 4 bases; bases outside gene matches: 6. CDR3 length: 14 residues. CDR3 sequence reads: CASSQDRVADTQYF. CDR3 DNA sequence: TGTGCCAGCAGTCAAGACAGGGTCGCAGATACGCAGTATTTT.

This clone was seen a few times. This CDR3 is CASSGGPPASLDIQYF. CDR3 sequence (DNA): TGTGCCAGCAGCGGAGGGCCCCCCGCTAGCCTGGACATTCAGTACTTC. This chain uses TRBV9 with TRBJ2-4, with TRBD2 as a possible D gene (5 bases). The CDR3 loop spans 16 amino acids. The germline gives CDR1 SGDLS, CDR2 YYNGEE. Trimming pared 3 bases from V and 8 bases from J, leaving 21 bases between.

The chain joins TRBV9 to TRBJ2-7; maybe TRBD2 (5 bases). The germline CDR1 and CDR2 sequences are SGDLS and YYNGEE. The CDR3 spans 14 residues. Trimming took 4 bases from V and 9 from J, leaving 20 bases between them. The CDR3 DNA reads as TGTGCCAGCAGCCCCGGGGTTTCCTACGATGGGCAGTACTTC. Protein sequence: CASSPGVSYDGQYF.

This clone occurred a few times. The genes are TRBV4-3 and TRBJ2-1; a weak D match, TRBD1 (6 bases). Germline CDR1 is LGHNA and CDR2 is YSLEER. V lost 0 bases and J lost 5, with 8 bases in between. The CDR3 extends over 14 amino acids. The CDR3 protein is CASSQDPGDNEQFF. Written as DNA, the CDR3 is TGCGCCAGCAGCCAAGACCCAGGGGACAATGAGCAGTTCTTC.

This clone was picked up a small number of times. Here the CDR3 reads CASSFLDRAASGANVLTF. In DNA form, the CDR3 reads TGTGCCAGCAGCTTTTTGGACAGGGCCGCCTCTGGGGCCAACGTCCTGACTTTC. The chain is built from TRBV7-3 and TRBJ2-6, with 8 bases matching TRBD1. Germline V CDR1 and CDR2: SGHTA, FQGTGA. V gave up 3 bases and J gave up 0 bases; unmatched junction bases: 7. The CDR3 is 18 residues long. Together with reference TRBV7-3 and TRBJ2-6, the CDR3 gives the full variable domain: GAGVSQTPSNKVTEKGKYVELRCDPISGHTALYWYRQSLGQGPEFLIYFQGTGAADDSGLPNDRFFAVRPEGSVSTLKIQRTERGDSAVYLCASSFLDRAASGANVLTFGAGSRLTVL.

This clone was detected a few times. The chain joins TRBV7-9 to TRBJ1-1; 10 nucleotides agree with TRBD1. The CDR3 runs 15 residues. Germline CDR1 is SEHNR and CDR2 is FQNEAQ (reference sequence). V was pared by 3 bases and J by 1 base, with 2 bases of the junction left unmatched. CDR3 amino acids: CASSFGTGANTEAFF. The CDR3 DNA is TGTGCCAGCAGCTTTGGGACAGGGGCGAACACTGAAGCTTTCTTT.

This clone appeared many times. The V call is TRBV13, the J call TRBJ2-4, with 10 nucleotides matching TRBD1. The CDR3 sequence is 15 residues long. Germline trimming cut 5 bases from V and 6 bases from J; bases unmatched to any gene: 7. The germline gives CDR1 PRHDT, CDR2 FYEKMQ (reference sequence). CDR3 sequence (DNA): TGTGCCAGCAGCCAGTACGACAGGGGGCGAAACATTCAGTACTTC. This gives the protein CASSQYDRGRNIQYF.

The rearrangement uses TRBV7-9 and TRBJ2-1; 7 bases match TRBD1. The trim removed 5 bases at V and 4 bases at J, leaving 8 bases unmatched. The germline V gene has CDR1 SEHNR and CDR2 FQNEAQ (reference sequence). CDR3 length equals 15 residues. The CDR3 is CASSPRGTEYNEQFF. CDR3 nucleotides: TGTGCCAGCAGCCCTCGAGGGACAGAGTACAATGAGCAGTTCTTC.

The chain is built from TRBV5-1 and TRBJ2-3, with 10 nucleotides matching TRBD1. Unmatched junction bases numbered 9, after V lost 3 bases and J lost 8 bases. The CDR3 consists of 15 residues. Germline CDR1 is SGHRS and CDR2 is YFSETQ. This CDR3 is CASSSGTGEGGTQYF. DNA for the CDR3: TGCGCCAGCAGCTCCGGGACAGGGGAGGGTGGTACGCAGTATTTT.

V and J are TRBV30 and TRBJ2-2; no clear D. CDR3 length equals 13 residues. V was shortened by 5 bases and J by 4 bases, with 11 bases between the two germline ends. The germline V gene encodes CDR1 GTSNPN and CDR2 SVGIG (reference sequence). The chain's CDR3 is CAWDVNPTGELFF. CDR3 bases: TGTGCCTGGGACGTAAATCCCACCGGGGAGCTGTTTTTT.

J is TRBJ1-5 and V is TRBV2; D might be TRBD1 (5 bases). This CDR3 comprises 11 residues. V was cut by 6 bases and J by 6 bases, with 6 bases left in between. In germline, CDR1 is SNHLY, CDR2 FYNNEI. CDR3 in amino acids: CASRDSQPQHF. In nucleotides, the CDR3 is TGTGCCAGCAGAGACAGTCAGCCCCAGCATTTT.

The CDR3 here is CASSTVQETQYF. CDR3 in DNA: TGTGCCAGCTCGACAGTACAAGAGACCCAGTACTTC. The chain employs TRBV28 and TRBJ2-5; D may be TRBD1 (5 bases). Between the trimmed V and J ends, which lost 8 bases and 2 bases, there was a span of 9 bases. From germline, CDR1 is MDHEN and CDR2 SYDVKM. The CDR3 runs 12 residues. Supplemented by reference TRBV28 and TRBJ2-5, the full variable domain reads DVKVTQSSRYLVKRTGEKVFLECVQDMDHENMFWYRQDPGLGLRLIYFSYDVKMKEKGDIPEGYSVSREKKERFSLILESASTNQTSMYLCASSTVQETQYFGPGTRLLVL.

This chain connects TRBV5-6 to TRBJ2-7; D is ambiguous. The V and J ends lost 5 bases and 4 bases respectively, with 16 bases between them. The CDR3 totals 14 residues. CDR1 SGHDT and CDR2 YYEEEE come from the germline V gene. CDR3 sequence: CASRRREAGYEQYV. The CDR3 nucleotides are TGTGCCAGCAGACGAAGGGAAGCAGGATACGAGCAGTACGTC.

This clone was detected a few times. This same CDR3 is encoded by further DNA sequences in the sample. CDR3 loop: CASSLAGVETQYF. For the CDR3, the DNA is TGTGCCAGCAGCTTGGCGGGAGTTGAGACCCAGTACTTC. The J gene is TRBJ2-5, the V gene TRBV5-4; tentatively, D is TRBD2 (6 bases). This CDR3 region has 13 residues. Germline CDR1 reads SGHNT; CDR2 reads YYREEE (reference sequence). Trimming removed 0 bases from V and 5 bases from J, with 8 bases in between.

The chain has TRBV18 and TRBJ1-1; D is undetermined. This CDR3 is built from 14 residues. Per germline, CDR1 KGHSH and CDR2 LQKENI. V lost 4 bases and J lost 4, with 13 bases in between. CDR3 coding DNA: TGTGCCAGCTCACAATATGACCAGAGCACTGAAGCTTTCTTT. This sequence encodes CASSQYDQSTEAFF.

The chain has TRBV7-3 and TRBJ1-5; D ambiguous. Germline CDR1 SGHTA, CDR2 FQGTGA. Between the trimmed V and J ends, which lost 5 bases and 6 bases, there was a span of 11 bases. CDR3 size: 13 residues. The CDR3 DNA reads as TGTGCCAGCAGCCCAGGAGACGGTCAGCCCCAGCATTTT. Its translation: CASSPGDGQPQHF.

This CDR3 reads CSAQGGGGSGNTIYF. The CDR3 bases are TGCAGCGCCCAGGGCGGGGGGGGCTCTGGAAACACCATATATTTT. The genes are TRBV29-1 and TRBJ1-3, with D possibly TRBD1 on 5 matching bases. This CDR3 region has 15 residues. Between the trimmed V and J ends, which lost 7 bases and 0 bases, there was a span of 16 bases. CDR1 and CDR2 (germline): SQVTM, ANQGSEA.

V gene TRBV7-9 combines with J gene TRBJ2-3; TRBD1 matches 8 bases. The CDR3 covers 17 residues. The V segment lost 5 bases and the J segment 1 base; nucleotides outside the gene matches: 11. Germline values: CDR1 SEHNR, CDR2 FQNEAQ (reference sequence). The CDR3, as DNA: TGTGCCAGCAGCCCCAAGGAACAGGGGGTTGGCACAGATACGCAGTATTTT. Its translation: CASSPKEQGVGTDTQYF.

This clone came up a few times. The chain links TRBV9 to TRBJ2-5, with D tentatively TRBD1 (7 bases). The CDR3 totals 15 residues. The V gene lost 0 bases and the J gene lost 2 bases, with 11 bases spanning the gap. The germline gives CDR1 SGDLS, CDR2 YYNGEE. The CDR3 region is CASSVGGTAQETQYF. For the CDR3, the DNA is TGTGCCAGCAGCGTAGGCGGGACAGCGCAAGAGACCCAGTACTTC.

This clone was detected a few times. The chain employs TRBV5-1 and TRBJ1-5; 9 positions match TRBD1. Trimming at V came to 0 bases and at J to 7 bases, leaving 8 bases not matched to a gene. The CDR3 has 16 amino acids. Germline V gene data show CDR1 as SGHRS and CDR2 as YFSETQ. The CDR3 sequence: CASSLGPQGAFQPQHF. The CDR3 DNA is TGCGCCAGCAGCTTGGGTCCACAGGGGGCTTTCCAGCCCCAGCATTTT.

Only a few counts were recorded for this clone. The chain employs TRBV30 and TRBJ2-7; D is unclear. V lost 4 bases and J lost 4, with 11 bases in between. Looked up from germline, CDR1 is GTSNPN and CDR2 is SVGIG (reference sequence). This CDR3 has 12 residues. The CDR3 sequence: CAWTKDRYEQYF. CDR3 bases: TGTGCCTGGACCAAAGATCGATACGAGCAGTACTTC.